The text below deals with one TCR beta chain. Germline-derived CDR1 and CDR2 are SQVTM and ANQGSEA. The V gene lost 3 bases and the J gene lost 0 bases, with 12 bases spanning the gap. The CDR3 has 15 residues. Some clones are missing from TCRdb's copy, which holds only in-frame ones; the method was immunoSEQ multiplex PCR. The sample gives some 150,000 clones, approximately 90% of which show up once; around 1.9% is in the top ten. The sample originates from a study of T cell responses to AZD1222 COVID-19 vaccine. The genes are TRBV29-1 and TRBJ2-1; D is possibly TRBD2 (6 bases). Sequencing was performed on peripheral blood, taken on day 0 of AZD1222 vaccination. The receptor was derived from an adult in good health. CDR3 bases: TGCAGCGTTGACGGCGGGACCCGCTCCTACAATGAGCAGTTCTTC. Its protein product is CSVDGGTRSYNEQFF.